Ten or more counts support the clone carrying this TCR beta chain. Its antigen is currently unknown. Germline lookup yields CDR1 MDHEN and CDR2 SYDVKM. The CDR3 has 15 residues. V shed 8 bases, J shed 0 bases, and the junction held 9 bases outside the gene matches. The data were taken from a study of T cells in Graves' hyperthyroidism and ophthalmopathy. Notes on the study in general: Peripheral blood also featured most of the thyroid clonotypes expanded above 0.001. Researchers report that a 13 V-J model separated ophthalmopathy from stable hyperthyroidism.

PBMCs were sourced from roughly 9.7 ml fresh peripheral blood. TCR beta CDR3 sequences were amplified from RNA transcripts. Researchers ran a first-round RT-PCR on the TCR CDR3 using the HTBI primer set. Using its own MiXCR run on the multiplex PCR reads, TCRdb lists one record per CDR3 protein. The sample lists fewer than 750,000 distinct CDR3 sequences, 14% to 15% occurring once. Sequencing was carried out using blood. The V and J genes are TRBV28 and TRBJ1-2, with 7 bases that match TRBD1. The sequence came from a woman aged 40 to 50 with Graves' ophthalmopathy. The CDR3 reads CASAERGGANYGYTF. The CDR3 nucleotides read TGTGCCAGCGCCGAGCGAGGGGGCGCTAACTATGGCTACACCTTC.